The next 2 T cell receptor beta chains were all read from a single sample in a study of cytomegalovirus exposure and HLA in healthy donors. PCR was performed using 60 Vbeta and 13 Jbeta primers. Measured with immunoSEQ multiplex PCR; TCRdb has only the in-frame clones, and not every one. The sample records over 100,000 clones, around 80% being singletons. The sequenced material came from PBMCs. Receptors were obtained from a man aged 30-40 years in good health and CMV-seropositive.

V is TRBV7-2 and J is TRBJ2-7, with D perhaps matching TRBD2 (5 bases). The CDR3 totals 15 residues. The germline V gene encodes CDR1 SGHTA and CDR2 FQGNSA. Trimming removed 5 bases at V and 6 bases at J, with 20 bases between. The CDR3 here is CASSPRPSTSREQYF. The CDR3 DNA follows: TGTGCCAGCAGCCCACGGCCGTCAACTAGTCGCGAGCAGTACTTC.

The chain joins TRBV4-1 to TRBJ1-2; possibly TRBD1 for D (5 bases). The CDR3 is 15 amino acids. Germline CDR1 reads MGHRA; CDR2 reads YSYEKL. V was cut by 0 bases and J by 7 bases, with 15 bases left in between. CDR3 sequence reads: CASSQETGPRGGYTF. Here the CDR3 DNA reads TGCGCCAGCAGCCAAGAAACAGGACCCCGAGGTGGCTACACCTTC.